The 19 T cell receptor beta chains below all came from one sample that was sequenced in a study of CXCR4 blockade with PD-1 therapy in pancreatic cancer. Some clones are missing from TCRdb's copy, which holds only in-frame ones; the method was immunoSEQ multiplex PCR. The sample contains just under 6,000 clones, approximately 34% of which appear only once. Source material: tumor tissue. All receptors come from a human donor with pancreatic ductal adenocarcinoma.

The table lists this clone with a few counts. The chain recombines TRBV10-3 with TRBJ2-5; 7 nucleotides agree with TRBD1. The V and J ends lost 6 bases and 2 bases, in that order; junction bases with no gene match: 6. The germline gives CDR1 ENHRY, CDR2 SYGVKD. This CDR3 spans 14 amino acids. The CDR3 loop is CAISRAGGQETQYF. CDR3 bases: TGTGCCATCAGCCGAGCAGGGGGACAAGAGACCCAGTACTTC.

This clone is classed as medium-sized. The chain has TRBV6-8 and TRBJ2-6; 8 nucleotides match TRBD1. Germline trimming cut 5 bases from V and 3 bases from J; bases unmatched to any gene: 0. In germline, CDR1 is MNHGY, CDR2 SAAAGT. The CDR3 length is 14 residues. The CDR3 DNA is TGTGCCAGCAGTGACAGGGGTGGGGCCAACGTCCTGACTTTC. This sequence encodes CASSDRGGANVLTF.

The chain combines TRBV28 with TRBJ2-3; tentatively, D is TRBD2 (6 bases). The CDR3 covers 16 residues. Trimming took off 4 bases at V and 1 base at J, with 15 bases between the two ends. Germline lookup yields CDR1 MDHEN and CDR2 SYDVKM. CDR3 DNA sequence: TGTGCCAGCAGTTCCCACGGCGGGACTGGCACAGATACGCAGTATTTT. Amino acids: CASSSHGGTGTDTQYF.

This clone has just one count. V is TRBV29-1 and J is TRBJ1-2; TRBD1 agrees at 7 bases. J lost 2 bases, V lost 4 bases, and 1 base had no gene match. CDR1 is SQVTM, CDR2 ANQGSEA, per germline. The CDR3 consists of 12 residues. CDR3 in amino acids: CSVAQGNYGYTF. The CDR3 nucleotides are TGCAGCGTTGCACAGGGGAACTATGGCTACACCTTC.

This clone was detected a few times. The germline gene is not matched at one end of the junction; a read error may be the cause. The chain couples TRBV9 to TRBJ2-1, with 11 bases fitting TRBD2. CDR3 size: 15 residues. In germline, CDR1 is SGDLS, CDR2 YYNGEE. CDR3 region: CASSVLAGAYNEQFF. The CDR3 DNA reads as TGTGCCAGCAGTGTACTAGCGGGAGCCTATAATGAGCAGTTCTTC.

The CDR3 protein is CASSRQRAREKLFF. DNA for the CDR3: TGTGCCAGCAGTCGCCAGAGGGCCAGGGAAAAACTGTTTTTT. V and J are TRBV6-8 and TRBJ1-4; D unresolved. Germline V CDR1 and CDR2: MNHGY, SAAAGT. This CDR3 spans 14 amino acids. V was trimmed by 5 bases and J by 8 bases, leaving 15 bases between them.

This clone was observed a few times. The gene calls are TRBV15 and TRBJ2-5, with 9 bases identical to TRBD1. V was pared by 5 bases and J by 3 bases, with 4 bases of the junction left unmatched. CDR1 LNHNV and CDR2 YYDKDF come from the germline V gene (reference sequence). The CDR3 contains 14 residues. CDR3 DNA: TGTGCCACCAGCGAGCGGACAGGGGAAGAGACCCAGTACTTC. Protein product: CATSERTGEETQYF.

V usage is TRBV12-5 and J usage is TRBJ1-1; TRBD1 aligns across 7 bases. Germline assignment: CDR1 LGHNT and CDR2 FRNRAP. There are 13 residues in the CDR3. This CDR3 is CATQQGRDTEAFF. For the CDR3, the DNA is TGTGCCACCCAACAGGGGAGGGACACTGAAGCTTTCTTT.

This chain connects TRBV11-3 to TRBJ2-5; 9 bases map to TRBD1. CDR1 is SGHNT and CDR2 is YENEEA in the germline V gene. The CDR3 covers 15 residues. V shed 3 bases, J shed 4 bases, and the junction held 6 bases outside the gene matches. Here the CDR3 DNA reads TGTGCCAGCAGCTTGTCCCTGGACAGGGGAGAGACCCAGTACTTC. Translated: CASSLSLDRGETQYF.

The chain uses TRBV5-1 and TRBJ1-3; the D gene is possibly TRBD1 (5 bases). V lost 1 base and J lost 4, with 12 bases in between. The CDR3 has 15 residues. Germline V gene lookup returns CDR1 SGHRS and CDR2 YFSETQ. CDR3 nucleotide sequence: TGCGCCAGCAGCTTGATCGGAGACAGCGGAAACACCATATATTTT. Its translation: CASSLIGDSGNTIYF.

By share, this clone ranks as medium-sized. V is TRBV9 and J is TRBJ2-4, with TRBD2 matching over 8 bases. Unmatched junction bases numbered 5, after V lost 7 bases and J lost 5 bases. From germline, CDR1 is SGDLS and CDR2 YYNGEE. CDR3 length: 13 residues. CDR3 loop: CASGAGGQNIQYF. The DNA of the CDR3 is TGTGCCAGCGGGGCGGGAGGCCAAAACATTCAGTACTTC. Filled out from reference TRBV9 and TRBJ2-4, the complete variable domain reads DSGVTQTPKHLITATGQRVTLRCSPRSGDLSVYWYQQSLDQGLQFLIQYYNGEERAKGNILERFSAQQFPDLHSELNLSSLELGDSALYFCASGAGGQNIQYFGAGTRLSVL.

This clone was detected ten times or more. Written as DNA, the CDR3 is TGTGCCAGCAGCCAACTGGGTAGCGGGATGCCAGATACGCAGTATTTT. Its translation is CASSQLGSGMPDTQYF. V gene TRBV7-8 combines with J gene TRBJ2-3, with TRBD2 matching 8 bases. CDR3 length equals 16 residues. The germline CDR1 and CDR2 sequences are SGHVS and FQNEAQ. Trimming took 5 bases from V and 4 from J; bases not matched to a gene: 11.

The V and J genes are TRBV28 and TRBJ1-3; D may be TRBD1 (6 bases). The CDR3 totals 16 residues. CDR1 is MDHEN, CDR2 SYDVKM, per germline. The ends were cut back, 6 bases at V and 0 bases at J, with 15 bases in the middle. CDR3 coding DNA: TGTGCCAGCAGGAGAACAGGGACGAGCTCTGGAAACACCATATATTTT. Translating it yields CASRRTGTSSGNTIYF.

This clone is termed medium-sized. V and J are TRBV11-3 and TRBJ1-5; 9 bases agree with TRBD1. This CDR3 is built from 15 residues. CDR1 and CDR2 (germline): SGHNT, YENEEA. V lost 4 bases and J lost 5; bases outside the gene matches: 6. Here the CDR3 reads CASSSGTGQHQPQHF. The CDR3 DNA is TGTGCCAGCAGCTCGGGGACAGGGCAACATCAGCCCCAGCATTTT.

This clone was seen more than once but under ten times. The chain carries TRBV6-8 and TRBJ1-2; D uncertain. Germline lookup yields CDR1 MNHGY and CDR2 SAAAGT. This CDR3 comprises 13 residues. V was clipped by 6 bases and J by 3 bases, with 11 bases between them. The CDR3 here is CASSKANYYGYTF. CDR3 nucleotide sequence: TGTGCCAGCAGCAAAGCCAATTACTATGGCTACACCTTC.

This chain links TRBV19 with TRBJ1-1, with D possibly being TRBD1 (5 bases). V was shortened by 1 base and J by 1 base, with 7 bases between the two germline ends. CDR3 size: 14 residues. Germline V CDR1 and CDR2: LNHDA, SQIVND (reference sequence). Written as DNA, the CDR3 is TGTGCCAGTAGTATAGTCCAGGGGAACACTGAAGCTTTCTTT. It yields the protein CASSIVQGNTEAFF.

The V gene is TRBV9, the J gene TRBJ2-2, with 11 bases matching TRBD1. The V and J ends lost 3 bases and 5 bases, in that order; junction bases with no gene match: 9. Germline V gene lookup returns CDR1 SGDLS and CDR2 YYNGEE. This CDR3 has 17 residues. The CDR3 protein is CASSATGQGAWTGELFF. The CDR3 DNA reads as TGTGCCAGCAGCGCGACCGGACAGGGGGCTTGGACCGGGGAGCTGTTTTTT.

This clone was picked up a small number of times. The chain links TRBV14 to TRBJ2-1; D possibly corresponds to TRBD2 (5 bases). The germline CDR1 and CDR2 sequences are SGHDN and FVKESK. With 4 bases removed from V and 9 bases from J, the gap between germline ends came to 19 bases. There are 15 residues in the CDR3. DNA of the CDR3: TGTGCCAGCAGCCCCCTTCTAGCACTAATCACTGAGCAGTTCTTC. Protein sequence: CASSPLLALITEQFF.

The chain employs TRBV6-8 and TRBJ2-7; TRBD1 matches at 8 bases. V shed 8 bases, J shed 5 bases, and the junction held 11 bases outside the gene matches. The CDR3 totals 14 residues. Germline V gene data show CDR1 as MNHGY and CDR2 as SAAAGT. This CDR3 reads CASDKDRASHEQYF. The CDR3 DNA is TGTGCCAGCGACAAGGACAGGGCCTCTCACGAGCAGTACTTC.